The table lists the clone carrying this TCR beta chain with many counts. CDR3 length equals 13 residues. Germline values: CDR1 SNHLY, CDR2 FYNNEI. The J segment lost 7 bases and the V segment lost 7 bases, leaving 6 bases of the junction unmatched. This specimen comes from a study of regulatory T cells in long-lasting Graves disease. Libraries of TCR beta came from iRepertoire HTBI primers plus Arm-PCR of CDR3 regions. One entry per CDR3 protein results from TCRdb running MiXCR on the multiplex PCR reads. The top ten clones hold 23% of a sample with about 440,000 distinct CDR3 sequences, over 15% of them seen once. The time point is: newly diagnosed GD, antithyroid drugs for less than 3 months. PBMC RNA served as the TCR library source. These records were also assigned to another study, of T cells in Graves' hyperthyroidism and ophthalmopathy.

This TCR was sampled from a woman between 18 and 29 years old with Graves disease. V is TRBV2 and J is TRBJ2-1; 8 bases agree with TRBD2. The specimen comprised peripheral blood mononuclear cells (PBMCs), sampled at new diagnosis, from a patient treated with antithyroid drugs. The CDR3 spells CASNAGTRNEQFF. CDR3 bases: TGTGCCAGCAACGCCGGGACTAGGAATGAGCAGTTCTTC.